This note documents a single TCR beta chain sequence. This record belongs to a study of blood T cell repertoires in COVID-19. In the study's own analysis: Reference gene primer amplification yielded estimated nucleated cell counts. The assay was immunoSEQ multiplex PCR, and TCRdb's table has in-frame clones only and misses some. The V and J calls and the clone size are those of that table, but D and trimming were determined from the DNA. The table has 200,000 to 300,000 clones, around 86% seen once. V was trimmed by 5 bases and J by 3 bases, leaving 5 bases between them. The length of the CDR3 is 12 residues. The germline gives CDR1 MNHNY, CDR2 SVGAGI (reference sequence).

This receptor was obtained from a man older than 75 with acute or convalescent COVID-19. Specimen: peripheral blood. The chain carries TRBV6-6 and TRBJ2-1; D is unresolved. This chain's CDR3 is CASSTDYNEQFF. The CDR3 DNA sequence: TGTGCCAGCAGTACTGACTACAATGAGCAGTTCTTC.